This note documents a single T cell receptor beta chain sequence. Each CDR3 protein is one row after TCRdb ran MiXCR on the 5' RACE reads. The data contain around 310,000 distinct CDR3 sequences, approximately 4% of them singletons. The source of the sample is a study of T cells after yellow fever vaccination. The germline V and J ends were trimmed by 6 bases and 7 bases, with 16 bases remaining between them. This CDR3 has 15 residues. Germline V gene sequence: CDR1 SEHNR, CDR2 FQNEAQ (reference sequence). The chain employs TRBV7-9 and TRBJ1-6; a possible D gene is TRBD1 (6 bases). The receptor's source is a man aged 18 to 29 who received the YFV17D yellow fever vaccine. The material sequenced was PBMCs, taken 15 days after the yellow fever booster vaccination. For the CDR3, the DNA is TGTGCCAGCAGTTTCACAGGGCCGACGAATTCACCCCTCCACTTT. It specifies CASSFTGPTNSPLHF.